Each of the 29 T cell receptor beta chains below was sequenced from the same sample in a study of blood T cell repertoires in COVID-19. Clones were sequenced by immunoSEQ multiplex PCR, and TCRdb holds only the in-frame ones, with some missing. The table has 150,000 to 200,000 clones, about 86% seen once. The material sequenced was peripheral blood. The receptors derive from a woman in her sixties with COVID-19, enrolled during active disease.

CDR3 protein: CASSIGGGTYEQYF. The CDR3 bases are TGTGCCAGTAGTATAGGCGGCGGAACCTACGAGCAGTACTTC. The chain has TRBV19 and TRBJ2-7; the D is unclear. Germline CDR1 reads LNHDA; CDR2 reads SQIVND (reference sequence). V was shortened by 1 base and J by 2 bases, with 9 bases between the two germline ends. The length of the CDR3 is 14 residues.

This chain joins TRBV5-6 and TRBJ2-2, with D possibly being TRBD2 (6 bases). Germline CDR1 reads SGHDT; CDR2 reads YYEEEE. The V end lost 5 bases, the J end lost 6 bases, and 8 bases lay between the germline ends. The CDR3 length is 12 residues. The CDR3 sequence: CASSLAPGELFF. As DNA, the CDR3 is TGTGCCAGCAGTCTAGCGCCCGGGGAGCTGTTTTTT. The variable domain in full, with the rest retrieved from reference TRBV5-6 and TRBJ2-2, is DAGVTQSPTHLIKTRGQQVTLRCSPKSGHDTVSWYQQALGQGPQFIFQYYEEEERQRGNFPDRFSGHQFPNYSSELNVNALLLGDSALYLCASSLAPGELFFGEGSRLTVL.

The chain has TRBV7-9 and TRBJ2-7; 8 positions agree with TRBD1. V shed 2 bases and J 0 bases; nucleotides not matched to a gene: 6. Germline V gene lookup returns CDR1 SEHNR and CDR2 FQNEAQ (reference sequence). The CDR3 covers 16 residues. Here the CDR3 DNA reads TGTGCCAGCAGCTTATATCCTGGGACAGGCTCCTACGAGCAGTACTTC. The encoded protein is CASSLYPGTGSYEQYF.

The gene calls are TRBV14 and TRBJ1-6; 9 nucleotides agree with TRBD1. Unmatched junction bases numbered 4, after V lost 6 bases and J lost 10 bases. Germline V lookup: CDR1 SGHDN, CDR2 FVKESK. This CDR3 spans 13 amino acids. The CDR3 sequence: CASSSTGGSPLHF. In DNA form, the CDR3 reads TGTGCCAGCAGTTCAACAGGGGGCTCACCCCTCCACTTT.

This clone was observed once. The chain is built from TRBV9 and TRBJ2-1; 12 nucleotides agree with TRBD2. This CDR3 contains 15 residues. Germline CDR1 is SGDLS and CDR2 is YYNGEE. V shed 0 bases, J shed 9 bases, and the junction held 4 bases outside the gene matches. This CDR3 is CASSVVGLAGSEQFF. DNA of the CDR3: TGTGCCAGCAGCGTAGTGGGACTAGCGGGTAGTGAGCAGTTCTTC.

The chain links TRBV6-5 to TRBJ2-7; 7 bases line up with TRBD1. The CDR3 is made up of 13 amino acids. Germline V lookup: CDR1 MNHEY, CDR2 SVGAGI. Trimming at V came to 3 bases and at J to 7 bases, leaving 6 bases not matched to a gene. In nucleotides, the CDR3 is TGTGCCAGCAGTTATTGGGACAGAGAAGAGCAGTACTTC. It specifies CASSYWDREEQYF.

This clone was recorded once. The chain links TRBV9 to TRBJ2-2, with 10 bases that match TRBD2. With 4 bases clipped from V and 1 base from J, the junction kept 13 bases outside the gene matches. Germline V lookup: CDR1 SGDLS, CDR2 YYNGEE. This CDR3 is 19 amino acids long. The CDR3 here is CASSPLVALAGVNTGELFF. The CDR3 DNA sequence: TGTGCCAGCAGCCCCCTGGTGGCGCTAGCGGGAGTGAACACCGGGGAGCTGTTTTTT. Together with reference TRBV9 and TRBJ2-2, the CDR3 gives the full variable domain: DSGVTQTPKHLITATGQRVTLRCSPRSGDLSVYWYQQSLDQGLQFLIQYYNGEERAKGNILERFSAQQFPDLHSELNLSSLELGDSALYFCASSPLVALAGVNTGELFFGEGSRLTVL.

The V and J genes are TRBV3-1 (or the pseudogene TRBV3-2) and TRBJ2-1, with 8 bases identical to TRBD2. The germline V gene has CDR1 LGHDT and CDR2 YNNKEL (reference sequence). The CDR3 extends over 15 amino acids. With V trimmed by 0 bases and J by 4 bases, 2 bases remained unmatched. The chain's CDR3 is CASSQDGRGYNEQFF. The CDR3 bases are TGTGCCAGCAGCCAAGACGGGAGGGGTTACAATGAGCAGTTCTTC.

The V gene is TRBV28, the J gene TRBJ1-6; no clear D. Germline V gene lookup returns CDR1 MDHEN and CDR2 SYDVKM. Trimming took 6 bases from V and 10 from J, leaving 13 bases between them. This CDR3 spans 13 amino acids. The CDR3 nucleotides are TGTGCCAGCAGGGGGTGGGGAGTATCACCCCTCCACTTT. Its translation: CASRGWGVSPLHF. The variable domain in full, completed from reference TRBV28 and TRBJ1-6, reads DVKVTQSSRYLVKRTGEKVFLECVQDMDHENMFWYRQDPGLGLRLIYFSYDVKMKEKGDIPEGYSVSREKKERFSLILESASTNQTSMYLCASRGWGVSPLHFGNGTRLTVT.

The chain links TRBV19 to TRBJ1-5; 8 bases line up with TRBD1. V shed 6 bases, J shed 3 bases, and the junction held 7 bases outside the gene matches. The CDR3 sequence is 15 residues long. The germline CDR1 and CDR2 sequences are LNHDA and SQIVND (reference sequence). The CDR3: CASRGDRMFNQPQHF. The CDR3 nucleotides are TGTGCCAGTAGAGGGGACAGGATGTTCAATCAGCCCCAGCATTTT.

The gene calls are TRBV5-1 and TRBJ2-3; 10 bases are shared with TRBD2. The germline V gene encodes CDR1 SGHRS and CDR2 YFSETQ. With 4 bases clipped from V and 0 bases from J, the junction kept 2 bases outside the gene matches. There are 15 residues in the CDR3. The DNA for the CDR3 is TGCGCCAGCAGCGGACTAGCGGTTAGCACAGATACGCAGTATTTT. Protein product: CASSGLAVSTDTQYF.

This clone showed up just a few times. The chain joins TRBV29-1 to TRBJ2-7; TRBD2 might be the D (6 bases). V was cut by 7 bases and J by 0 bases, with 10 bases left in between. The CDR3 runs to 12 residues. CDR1 and CDR2 (germline): SQVTM, ANQGSEA. CDR3 DNA sequence: TGCAGCGCCCGGGACTCCTCCTACGAGCAGTACTTC. Amino acids: CSARDSSYEQYF.

Worth noting for this clone: A junction end diverges from the germline sequence, so it may reflect a read error. The rearrangement joins TRBV2 to TRBJ1-5; a weak D match, TRBD1 (5 bases). The germline V gene has CDR1 SNHLY and CDR2 FYNNEI. CDR3 length: 13 amino acids. CDR3 coding DNA: TGTGCCAGTGGAGTGCGGGGCAACCAGCCCCAGCATTTT. As protein: CASGVRGNQPQHF.

The V and J genes are TRBV6-5 and TRBJ1-5; the match to TRBD1 covers 9 bases. The J segment lost 3 bases and the V segment lost 6 bases, leaving 3 bases of the junction unmatched. The CDR3 covers 14 residues. Germline-derived CDR1 and CDR2 are MNHEY and SVGAGI. The CDR3 protein is CASSRDRANQPQHF. The CDR3 nucleotides are TGTGCCAGCAGCCGGGACAGGGCCAATCAGCCCCAGCATTTT.

This clone showed up just a few times. The chain couples TRBV19 to TRBJ2-5; the D gene is possibly TRBD2 (7 bases). This CDR3 has 13 residues. Deletions cut 6 bases from V and 5 bases from J, with 13 bases between. In germline, CDR1 is LNHDA, CDR2 SQIVND (reference sequence). The CDR3 DNA reads TGTGCCAGTAGACTCAGGGGAGGGGAGACCCAGTACTTC. Translation gives CASRLRGGETQYF.

The chain recombines TRBV5-6 with TRBJ2-7; 9 bases map to TRBD2. The trim removed 2 bases at V and 5 bases at J, leaving 5 bases unmatched. CDR3 length: 14 amino acids. Per germline, CDR1 SGHDT and CDR2 YYEEEE. The CDR3 sequence: CASSFLAGNHEQYF. CDR3 in DNA: TGTGCCAGCAGCTTCCTAGCGGGAAACCACGAGCAGTACTTC.

The chain couples TRBV27 to TRBJ2-2; 12 bases are a match to TRBD2. This CDR3 comprises 15 residues. The ends lost 5 bases at V and 5 bases at J; junction bases unmatched: 3. Germline V lookup: CDR1 MNHEY, CDR2 SMNVEV (reference sequence). The CDR3 DNA reads TGTGCCAGCAGTGTGACTAGCGGGAGAACCGGGGAGCTGTTTTTT. Protein sequence: CASSVTSGRTGELFF.

CDR3 nucleotide sequence: TGTGCCAGCCAGGGGAAGTACGAGCAGTACTTC. This gives the protein CASQGKYEQYF. The V and J genes are TRBV6-5 and TRBJ2-7; D is possibly TRBD1 (6 bases). The germline V and J ends were trimmed by 8 bases and 4 bases, with 9 bases remaining between them. CDR1 and CDR2 from the germline V gene are MNHEY and SVGAGI. The CDR3 totals 11 residues.

J is TRBJ2-5 and V is TRBV30, with a tentative D call TRBD2 (5 bases). Trimming cost V 4 bases and J 4 bases, with 25 bases left between them. Looked up from germline, CDR1 is GTSNPN and CDR2 is SVGIG (reference sequence). The CDR3 is made up of 17 amino acids. CDR3 loop: CAWKPPLTPLGRETQYF. DNA of the CDR3: TGTGCCTGGAAGCCCCCGCTCACCCCCCTGGGGAGAGAGACCCAGTACTTC.

This clone was recorded once. The chain is built from TRBV24-1 and TRBJ1-5; maybe TRBD1 (6 bases). V was shortened by 4 bases and J by 0 bases, with 9 bases between the two germline ends. This CDR3 contains 15 residues. Germline-derived CDR1 and CDR2 are KGHDR and SFDVKD. The CDR3, as DNA: TGTGCCACCAGTGAAACAGGGATTAGCAATCAGCCCCAGCATTTT. Translating gives CATSETGISNQPQHF.

The chain links TRBV7-2 to TRBJ2-5; 11 nucleotides match TRBD2. The CDR3 spans 17 residues. The germline V gene has CDR1 SGHTA and CDR2 FQGNSA. With V trimmed by 0 bases and J by 5 bases, 8 bases remained unmatched. The CDR3 sequence: CASSLAHLAGGWETQYF. The CDR3 DNA follows: TGTGCCAGCAGCTTAGCCCACCTAGCGGGAGGTTGGGAGACCCAGTACTTC. Full variable domain (remainder filled in from reference TRBV7-2 and TRBJ2-5): GAGVSQSPSNKVTEKGKDVELRCDPISGHTALYWYRQSLGQGLEFLIYFQGNSAPDKSGLPSDRFSAERTGGSVSTLTIQRTQQEDSAVYLCASSLAHLAGGWETQYFGPGTRLLVL.

The genes are TRBV19 and TRBJ2-1, with TRBD2 identical over 11 bases. Trimming took 2 bases from V and 7 from J; bases not matched to a gene: 4. This CDR3 has 15 residues. Germline values: CDR1 LNHDA, CDR2 SQIVND (reference sequence). The CDR3 sequence: CASSIRPSGGNEQFF. The CDR3 DNA sequence: TGTGCCAGTAGTATAAGGCCTAGCGGGGGGAATGAGCAGTTCTTC.

This clone was seen a few times. This CDR3 is also generated by other DNA sequences in the sample. V gene TRBV7-3 combines with J gene TRBJ1-1, with TRBD1 matching 8 bases. The trim removed 6 bases at V and 2 bases at J, leaving 2 bases unmatched. CDR3 length: 13 residues. Germline V lookup: CDR1 SGHTA, CDR2 FQGTGA. In nucleotides, the CDR3 is TGTGCCAGCAGTGGACAGGGTAACACTGAAGCTTTCTTT. Translating gives CASSGQGNTEAFF.

The chain recombines TRBV27 with TRBJ2-3; 7 bases are shared with TRBD2. Germline values: CDR1 MNHEY, CDR2 SMNVEV (reference sequence). CDR3 size: 15 residues. V shed 4 bases and J 2 bases; nucleotides not matched to a gene: 6. The CDR3 DNA is TGTGCCAGCAGTTATACTAGCGCCTCCACAGATACGCAGTATTTT. Protein product: CASSYTSASTDTQYF.

The rearrangement links TRBV5-1 to TRBJ2-4; D remains unclear. The CDR3 covers 16 residues. V lost 1 base, J lost 0 bases, and 11 bases lay in between. Per germline, CDR1 SGHRS and CDR2 YFSETQ. For the CDR3, the DNA is TGCGCCAGCAGCTTGATGCCACAGCAAGCCAAAAACATTCAGTACTTC. Translating gives CASSLMPQQAKNIQYF.

This rearrangement joins TRBV11-2 to TRBJ2-7, with 9 bases that match TRBD1. The CDR3 covers 13 residues. After removal of 9 bases from V and 5 bases from J, the junction contained 8 bases not matched to a gene. Germline-derived CDR1 and CDR2 are SGHAT and FQNNGV. CDR3 protein: CASETGGWDEQYF. The CDR3 region has the DNA TGTGCCAGTGAGACAGGGGGGTGGGACGAGCAGTACTTC. The complete variable domain, with remaining parts taken from reference TRBV11-2 and TRBJ2-7, reads EAGVAQSPRYKIIEKRQSVAFWCNPISGHATLYWYQQILGQGPKLLIQFQNNGVVDDSQLPKDRFSAERLKGVDSTLKIQPAKLEDSAVYLCASETGGWDEQYFGPGTRLTVT.

This rearrangement joins TRBV19 to TRBJ2-1, with D unclear. This CDR3 has 15 amino acids. The germline V gene encodes CDR1 LNHDA and CDR2 SQIVND (reference sequence). V was shortened by 7 bases and J by 0 bases, with 13 bases between the two germline ends. The CDR3 loop reads CASKPLDLSYNEQFF. The CDR3 DNA reads as TGTGCCAGTAAACCTTTAGATCTCTCCTACAATGAGCAGTTCTTC.

V and J are TRBV25-1 and TRBJ2-2, with TRBD2 as a possible D gene (6 bases). Trimming removed 4 bases at V and 3 bases at J, with 12 bases between. This CDR3 spans 15 amino acids. Germline CDR1 and CDR2: MGHDK and SYGVNS. The CDR3 loop is CASSVTEGYTGELFF. Here the CDR3 DNA reads TGTGCCAGCAGTGTCACGGAGGGATACACCGGGGAGCTGTTTTTT.

The J gene is TRBJ1-5, the V gene TRBV5-8, with 7 bases fitting TRBD1. CDR1 and CDR2 from the germline V gene are SGHTS and YDEGEE. The CDR3 totals 16 residues. J was trimmed by 1 base and V by 3 bases; bases with no gene match: 7. CDR3 bases: TGTGCCAGCAGCTCCCCCAGGGGGAAAAGCAATCAGCCCCAGCATTTT. Translated: CASSSPRGKSNQPQHF.